This TCR beta chain was observed in a study of siplizumab effects on memory and regulatory T cells. The CDR3 loop spans 13 amino acids. The V gene end was trimmed by 10 bases and the J gene end by 4 bases; junction bases not matched to a gene: 9. Germline CDR1 LNHDA, CDR2 SQIVND (reference sequence). Profiled with immunoSEQ multiplex PCR; TCRdb holds only in-frame clones, not every one. This sample has about 52,000 clones, with 95% to 97% found just once. TEMRA, effector memory, memory and naive subsets, all unstimulated, were sequenced in three donor pairs. The table lists this clone with a count of one. Its matching antigen is unknown. Overall study findings and caveats: Roughly 80-96% of proliferating CD4+ or CD8+ clones lacked an assignable naive or memory phenotype. Naive T cells seemed more diverse than memory cells and seemed major alloresponse contributors.

Sequenced input: naive CD4+ T cells sorted from blood. The chain combines TRBV19 with TRBJ1-1; 7 bases map to TRBD1. This TCR was sampled from a human donor in good health. The CDR3 coding sequence is TGTGCCATCTCCCAGACAGGGATCACTGAAGCTTTCTTT. Encoded protein: CAISQTGITEAFF. The complete variable domain, with remaining parts taken from reference TRBV19 and TRBJ1-1, reads DGGITQSPKYLFRKEGQNVTLSCEQNLNHDAMYWYRQDPGQGLRLIYYSQIVNDFQKGDIAEGYSVSREKKESFPLTVTSAQKNPTAFYLCAISQTGITEAFFGQGTRLTVV.